This is a list of T cell receptor beta chains from one sample in a study of blood T cell repertoires in COVID-19. Generated by immunoSEQ multiplex PCR, the TCRdb table keeps only in-frame clones and is missing some. The sample consists of 300,000 to 450,000 clones, more than 75% of them appearing once. Specimen: PBMCs or T cells enriched from blood (not recorded which). All receptors derive from a young woman who had recovered from COVID-19. CDR3s include the opening cysteine and the closing phenylalanine or tryptophan. The D gene is left open where the match is weak. The size of a clone is reported for some rows only, either as once, few or many, or as a class for expanded clones.

abundance	v_gene	len	d_gene	j_gene	CDR3aa	CDR3nt
.	TRBV5-1	17	.	TRBJ2-3	CASSLALGPPGTDTQYF	TGCGCCAGCAGCTTGGCCCTCGGTCCGCCGGGCACAGATACGCAGTATTTT
.	TRBV5-1	13	TRBD1	TRBJ1-2	CASSFGQGYGYTF	TGCGCCAGCAGCTTCGGACAGGGTTATGGCTACACCTTC
.	TRBV28	13	.	TRBJ1-3	CASSQGSGNTIYF	TGTGCCAGCAGTCAGGGCTCTGGAAACACCATATATTTT
.	TRBV19	15	.	TRBJ1-6	CASSMDGTGYSPLHF	TGTGCCAGTAGTATGGACGGCACAGGGTATTCACCCCTCCACTTT
.	TRBV10-2	14	.	TRBJ2-1	CATTGAGPNNEQFF	TGCGCCACAACTGGGGCAGGGCCAAACAATGAGCAGTTCTTC
once	TRBV3-1/TRBV3-2	15	.	TRBJ1-2	CASSPGRGSLYGYTF	TGTGCCAGCAGCCCGGGGCGGGGCAGCCTCTATGGCTACACCTTC
once	TRBV6-2/TRBV6-3	18	TRBD1	TRBJ1-3	CASSFSTGTVDSGNTIYF	TGTGCCAGCAGTTTTTCTACCGGGACAGTCGACTCTGGAAACACCATATATTTT
.	TRBV2	14	TRBD2	TRBJ2-3	CASTLSGGADTQYF	TGTGCCAGCACCCTTAGCGGGGGCGCAGATACGCAGTATTTT
.	TRBV29-1	12	TRBD1	TRBJ1-4	CSGTGLNEKLFF	TGCAGCGGGACAGGATTAAATGAAAAACTGTTTTTT
.	TRBV9	15	.	TRBJ1-6	CASSARGSGNSPLHF	TGTGCCAGCAGCGCTCGGGGGTCCGGTAATTCACCCCTCCACTTT
.	TRBV28	14	TRBD1	TRBJ2-7	CASSPGQGPYEQYF	TGTGCCAGCAGTCCTGGACAGGGCCCGTACGAGCAGTACTTC
.	TRBV7-9	14	TRBD1	TRBJ1-2	CASSFRQGSYGYTF	TGTGCCAGCAGCTTTCGACAGGGCTCCTATGGCTACACCTTC
.	TRBV5-1	15	TRBD1	TRBJ2-7	CASSLQGASFHEQYF	TGCGCCAGCAGCTTACAGGGGGCCTCATTTCACGAGCAGTACTTC
.	TRBV4-3	17	TRBD2	TRBJ2-2	CASSHPSGGANTGELFF	TGCGCCAGCAGCCACCCAAGCGGGGGGGCGAACACCGGGGAGCTGTTTTTT
.	TRBV20-1	10	TRBD1	TRBJ2-1	CSASRDSWFF	TGCAGTGCTAGCCGGGACAGTTGGTTCTTC
.	TRBV5-1	14	.	TRBJ1-2	CASRLGPAGDGYTF	TGCGCCAGCAGACTCGGACCGGCGGGGGATGGCTACACCTTC
once	TRBV7-9	13	TRBD1	TRBJ1-2	CASSLRTGYGYTF	TGTGCCAGCAGCTTAAGGACAGGCTATGGCTACACCTTC
.	TRBV6-2/TRBV6-3	15	TRBD2	TRBJ2-7	CASSLRLAGGYEQYF	TGTGCCAGCAGTCTACGACTAGCGGGGGGCTACGAGCAGTACTTC
.	TRBV7-9	12	.	TRBJ2-7	CASSQGGYEQYF	TGTGCCAGCAGCCAGGGGGGTTACGAGCAGTACTTC
.	TRBV5-1	13	.	TRBJ1-1	CASSTESYTEAFF	TGCGCCAGCAGCACCGAGAGTTACACTGAAGCTTTCTTT